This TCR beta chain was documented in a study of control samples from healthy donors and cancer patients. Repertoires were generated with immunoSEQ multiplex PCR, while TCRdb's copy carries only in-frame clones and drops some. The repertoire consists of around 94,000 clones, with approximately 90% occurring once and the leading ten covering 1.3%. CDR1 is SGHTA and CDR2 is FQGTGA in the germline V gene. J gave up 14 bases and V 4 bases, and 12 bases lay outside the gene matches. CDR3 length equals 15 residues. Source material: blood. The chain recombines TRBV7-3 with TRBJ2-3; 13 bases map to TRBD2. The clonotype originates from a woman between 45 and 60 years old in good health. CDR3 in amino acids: CASSSRTSGGSGLYF. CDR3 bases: TGTGCCAGCAGCTCTCGGACTAGCGGGGGCTCCGGGTTGTATTTT.